This T cell receptor beta chain was retrieved from a study of T-cell memory formation after mild COVID-19. The authors produced TCR alpha and TCR beta cDNA libraries with sample barcodes and UMIs by 5'RACE using constant-segment primers. Each CDR3 protein gets one entry after TCRdb re-called the 5' RACE reads with MiXCR. The sample consists of 250,000 or so distinct CDR3 sequences, approximately 9% of them appearing once. Study-wide findings and caveats: Later expanders leaned CD4+, whereas day 15 to 85 contracting clones were balanced CD4/CD8.

Comments on this clonotype: Its target is not known.

The CDR3 loop spans 15 amino acids. Trimming cost V 10 bases and J 4 bases, with 21 bases left between them. Germline V gene data show CDR1 as ENHRY and CDR2 as SYGVKD. Sequenced: PBMCs or a T cell subset sorted from them (not recorded which). This sequence originates from a man between 18 and 29 years old who had mild COVID-19 (a few samples of this study predate the infection). Cell type and time point are not known. The V call is TRBV10-3, the J call TRBJ2-3; no reliable D call. The CDR3, as DNA: TGTGCCACCCGAGACGGACGGGCCCCGGCAGATACGCAGTATTTT. Its translation is CATRDGRAPADTQYF.